This entry is about one T cell receptor beta chain. This clone showed up just once. Its antigen is still unknown. Base qualities are missing; no much larger clone stands one base away. The cohort comprised some 700 healthy bone marrow donors. At the time of sampling, every cohort member was nominally healthy, though immune exposures that went unrecorded were likely present. The donor was CMV seropositive and belonged to the group of 250 to 350 seropositive cohort members. A peripheral blood sample was collected from each donor, and TCR beta sequencing was performed on peripheral blood mononuclear cells. The Qiagen DNeasy Blood Extraction Kit was used to extract genomic DNA from the blood cell samples. Including cysteine and phenylalanine, the CDR3 has 15 amino acids. Just CDR3 DNA is preserved here, 45 bases in frame from base 1. The CDR1 and CDR2 encoded by the germline V gene are MGHRA and YSYEKL. V is pared back by 8 bases and J by 3 bases, with 17 bases lying between the germline termini.

This sample is drawn from a study of cytomegalovirus exposure and HLA in healthy donors (dated by TCRdb to 2016 to 2017). Study-wide context: An earlier analysis of several hundred of the donors reported approximately 300 Gb of sequence data and 95 million to 130 million unique TCR beta sequences obtained from approximately 180 million T cells. Among roughly 400 genotyped donors of the cohort, an average of about 220,000 unique TCR beta nucleotide sequences was sequenced per donor, of which approximately 18% were non-productive. The aim of the study was to test whether cataloging public T cell receptors could identify signatures of past pathogen exposure. The study profiled the T cell repertoires of under 850 subjects by immunosequencing and related them to cytomegalovirus serostatus. HLA typing included class I and class II loci at four-digit resolution. Four or five DR-DQ haplotypes were treated as single units for association and clustering because of strong linkage in the cohort. Roughly 300 gigabases of sequencing data and tens of millions of unique TCR sequences made up an early release that covered approximately 700 HLA-typed donors. Typing coverage varied by locus: about 620-640 donors for A, B, C, DRB1 and DQB1; about 520 for DQA1; more than 600 for DPA1; around 450 for DPB1. In the later analysis, no new phenotypic data were used to find candidate immune exposures; instead, reliance was placed on TCR beta sequences and their occurrence across donors. To predict cytomegalovirus infection status, the study brought together high-throughput TCR immunosequencing, statistical association of individual TCRs with disease status, and machine learning. An earlier analysis of 587 of the donors used high-throughput TCR beta sequencing to judge whether each TCR beta V gene segment behaved as functional or pseudogenic. Of the 398 genotyped donors, roughly 76% were placed in the genetic ancestry cluster associated with self-reported Caucasian donors. Alongside the repertoire data, information on donor age, sex, ethnicity and CMV serostatus was compiled. A later genetic analysis took genome-wide SNP genotypes for about three fifths of the 666 donors and used that subset as a discovery cohort. All discovery cohort repertoires had been generated using a single sequencing platform. A later analysis re-examined previously published TCR beta repertoires from about 670 donors and added high-resolution HLA genotyping to investigate patterns of TCR occurrence. Along with the roughly 700-subject first cohort, a separate validation cohort of about 110 different subjects was used.

Broader findings and caveats from the paper: A later analysis associated about 17,000 TCR beta sequences with specific HLA alleles at a false discovery rate of 0.05. The classifier was reported to diagnose cytomegalovirus status with high specificity and sensitivity in both the original and validation cohorts. In a later analysis, HLA-associated TCR beta chains were found to be more clonally expanded and to have lower generation probabilities than equally common non-associated chains. Most CMV-associated TCR beta chains appeared to be HLA-restricted in a later analysis, and the HLA associations seemed to be driven largely by CMV exposure. Because counts were too low, about 17 rarely observed V segments, including chromosome 9 orphons, were excluded from the earlier analysis of several hundred of the donors. Three of the identified cytomegalovirus-associated TCR beta chains were confirmed in vitro to be specific for cytomegalovirus antigens. In a later genetic analysis, a missense DCLRE1C variant was associated with V-gene and J-gene trimming of TCR beta chains, and the association was replicated in an independent cohort. Compared with the 666-donor mean, donors in an Asian-associated ancestry cluster had fewer N-insertions in productive TCRs, according to a later genetic analysis. Broadly in line with IMGT annotations, most TCR beta V segments showed up in productive rearrangements about 87% or about 30% of the time in an earlier analysis of 450 to 600 of the donors. Because HLA typing was missing for some donors at each locus, association tests included only the typed subset. While some public TCRs were present in many individuals, most TCR sequences turned up only very rarely across donors. The authors suggested that the approach could potentially be generalized to other disease states and immunological phenotypes. CMV serostatus was the only immune exposure information available for the cohort. Correlated functional status among segregating V segments might reflect linkage disequilibrium, but an unknown experimental factor could not be ruled out. In the study, 150 to 200 TCR beta chains were listed as associated with cytomegalovirus. The presence/absence analyses assumed that sequencing depth was roughly uniform across donors, and that assumption may not be true. A later analysis found that TCR association rates varied across HLA loci, with DRB1 alleles showing the most associated TCRs and HLA-C alleles the fewest. A further reported finding was that TCR beta sequences accurately predicted the HLA-A and HLA-B alleles for most subjects in the first cohort. When HLA alleles, especially DR and DQ, strongly co-occurred, attributing TCR associations to individual alleles was difficult. According to a later analysis, parvovirus B19, influenza, CMV and Epstein-Barr virus appeared linked to several top co-occurrence clusters. Because the 87-base-pair reads could not distinguish some IMGT-functional V segments, including TRBV6-2 and TRBV6-3, those segments were excluded. A group of highly shared sequence variants was considered likely to be a technical artifact of the sequencing pipeline. This cohort had only TCR beta chains sequenced, and the lack of alpha or paired-chain data limited which features could be detected.

The protocol used for the library was the immunoSEQ multiplex PCR assay. For the multiplex PCR, a mixture combining 60 forward primers for TCR Vbeta segments and 13 reverse primers for TCR Jbeta segments was used. The CDR3 region of rearranged TCR beta genes was amplified from genomic DNA with a multiplex PCR assay. On the Illumina HiSeq System, the amplified TCR beta libraries were sequenced as 87-base-pair reads. Turning to the authors' computational methods: A later analysis tallied approximately 87 million unique TCR beta chains across the 650 to 750 repertoires, and around 12 million of those chains were shared by two or more donors. To remove PCR and sequencing errors, raw reads were error-corrected and collapsed into unique sequences using a nearest-neighbor algorithm that merged closely related sequences. V, D and J gene segments were assigned by aligning CDR3 sequences to IMGT reference sequences. For a sequence to be retained, a match of at least six nucleotides was required to both a V gene segment and a J gene segment. A rearrangement counted as productive if the CDR3 had no stop codons and remained in frame with V and J, and every other rearrangement counted as non-productive. Following IMGT convention, CDR3 was defined as the stretch from the second conserved V-encoded cysteine up to the conserved J-encoded phenylalanine. The earlier analysis of 450 to 750 of the donors excluded any sequence lacking an unambiguous match to a single V gene segment. In an earlier analysis of a few hundred of the donors, V segments were called functional above 56.7% productive rearrangements and were called segregating when the between-donor standard deviation exceeded 5%. To diagnose cytomegalovirus status from the catalog of TCR beta chain sequences, a statistical classification framework was built. V and J gene assignment, in a later analysis, came from comparing TCR nucleotide sequences with IMGT/GENE-DB human TR gene sequences. In a later analysis, CDR3 sequences and most-parsimonious VDJ recombination scenarios were assigned using the TCRdist pipeline. In a later analysis, every TCR beta chain was defined by the combination of its CDR3 amino acid sequence and its V-gene family, and reads without a unique V-gene family were dropped. In a later analysis, 450 to 600 highly shared, low-generation-probability nucleotide sequences were removed to address suspected cross-contamination and a sequencing artifact. A later analysis calculated a clonal expansion index for each public chain from normalized within-repertoire ranks of inferred template counts. In a later analysis, generation probabilities were computed with a VDJ recombination model fitted to out-of-frame rearrangements, and the resulting probabilities were checked against IGoR. A later analysis scored TCR-TCR, TCR-HLA and TCR-CMV co-occurrence with hypergeometric tests, applying a repertoire-size bias correction to TCR pairs. A later analysis estimated false discovery rates by permuting HLA or CMV assignments 20 times. In a later analysis, co-occurring TCRs were grouped using DBSCAN, with TCRdist sequence similarity added in when clustering inside HLA-allele-positive subsets. Repertoires with fewer than 30,000 or more than 120,000 public chains, plus five repertoires with anomalous nucleotide sharing, were excluded from co-occurrence clustering. Here the immuneACCESS table is served through TCRdb, limited to in-frame sequences with V and J called. Missing clones are a known gap in these copies; in checked studies unresolved V genes cover under half, and the rest lacks a known reason. The V and J calls and clone size were taken over from that table, and D and trimming were inferred from the DNA. The sample yields about 160,000 clones; around 79% were counted once. The top ten hold around 0.97% of the sample.

The receptor was isolated from a woman aged 45 to 65 in good health and CMV-seropositive. The sequencing sample was made of PBMCs. The receptor chain draws on TRBV4-1 and TRBJ1-5, with TRBD1 as a weak D call on 6 bases. The nucleotide sequence is TGCGCCAGCCGAGGGGAACAGGGTATCAATCAGCCCCAGCATTTT. This sequence encodes CASRGEQGINQPQHF.